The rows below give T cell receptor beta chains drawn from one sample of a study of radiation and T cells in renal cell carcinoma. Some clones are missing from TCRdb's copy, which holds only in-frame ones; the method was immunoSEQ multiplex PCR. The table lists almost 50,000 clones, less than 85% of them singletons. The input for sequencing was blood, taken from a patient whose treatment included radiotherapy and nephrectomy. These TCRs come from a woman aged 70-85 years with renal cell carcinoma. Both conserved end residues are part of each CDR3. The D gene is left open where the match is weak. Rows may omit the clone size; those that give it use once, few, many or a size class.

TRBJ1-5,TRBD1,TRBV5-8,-,CASSQGGGTSQPQHF,TGTGCCAGCAGCCAGGGGGGGGGTACGAGTCAGCCCCAGCATTTT
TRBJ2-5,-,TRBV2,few,CASSRRGAETQYF,TGTGCCAGCAGCCGCAGGGGGGCGGAGACCCAGTACTTC
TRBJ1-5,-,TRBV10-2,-,CASTGQMNQPQHF,TGCGCCAGCACCGGACAGATGAATCAGCCCCAGCATTTT
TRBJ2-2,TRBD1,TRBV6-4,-,CASSGSQGSGELFF,TGTGCCAGCAGTGGATCACAGGGGTCCGGGGAGCTGTTTTTT
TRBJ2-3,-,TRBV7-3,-,CASSLGADTQYF,TGTGCCAGCAGCTTAGGGGCAGATACGCAGTATTTT
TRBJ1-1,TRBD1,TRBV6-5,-,CASSSRTGGNTEAFF,TGTGCCAGCAGTTCCCGGACAGGAGGGAACACTGAAGCTTTCTTT
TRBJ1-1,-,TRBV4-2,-,CASSPVNTEAFF,TGTGCCAGCAGCCCGGTGAACACTGAAGCTTTCTTT
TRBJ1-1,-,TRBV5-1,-,CASSLRVSSENTEAFF,TGCGCCAGCAGCTTAAGGGTTTCGTCTGAGAACACTGAAGCTTTCTTT
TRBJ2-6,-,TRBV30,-,CACIKQRSGANVLTF,TGTGCCTGTATTAAACAGCGCTCTGGGGCCAACGTCCTGACTTTC
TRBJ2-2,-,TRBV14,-,CASSQELVVGELFF,TGTGCCAGCAGCCAAGAGCTGGTTGTTGGGGAGCTGTTTTTT
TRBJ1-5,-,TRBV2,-,CASSPGREEQPQHF,TGTGCCAGCAGTCCCGGCAGGGAAGAGCAGCCCCAGCATTTT
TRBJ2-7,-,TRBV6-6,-,CASSSGNYEQYF,TGTGCCAGCAGTTCTGGAAATTACGAGCAGTACTTC
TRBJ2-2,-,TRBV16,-,CASSTLRGTGELFF,TGTGCCAGCAGCACCCTAAGAGGCACCGGGGAGCTGTTTTTT
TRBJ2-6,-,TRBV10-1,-,CASSKTGSGANVLTF,TGCGCCAGCAGTAAAACAGGGAGTGGGGCCAACGTCCTGACTTTC
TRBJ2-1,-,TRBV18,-,CASSPGSRGGPSREQFF,TGTGCCAGCTCACCCGGGTCGAGGGGGGGCCCCTCCCGTGAGCAGTTCTTC
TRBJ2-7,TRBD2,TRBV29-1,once,CSAGGGSNYEQYF,TGCAGCGCCGGAGGCGGGAGTAACTACGAGCAGTACTTC
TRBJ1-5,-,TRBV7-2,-,CASSLGGYSNQPQHF,TGTGCCAGCAGCTTAGGGGGGTATAGCAATCAGCCCCAGCATTTT
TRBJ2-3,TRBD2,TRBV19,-,CASSIEGTSGSPAAPDTQYF,TGTGCCAGTAGTATAGAGGGGACTAGCGGGAGTCCGGCCGCCCCAGATACGCAGTATTTT
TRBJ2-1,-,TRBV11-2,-,CASSLGNEQFF,TGTGCCAGCAGCTTGGGGAATGAGCAGTTCTTC
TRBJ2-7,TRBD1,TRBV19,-,CASSAGTGADYEQYF,TGTGCCAGTAGTGCCGGGACAGGGGCGGACTACGAGCAGTACTTC
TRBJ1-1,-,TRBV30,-,CAWSVDRNTEAFF,TGTGCCTGGAGTGTTGACAGGAACACTGAAGCTTTCTTT
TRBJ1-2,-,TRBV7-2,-,CASSTRQHNYGYTF,TGTGCCAGCAGCACCCGACAGCATAACTATGGCTACACCTTC
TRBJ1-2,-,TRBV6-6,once,CASFSAGRSYGYTF,TGTGCCAGCTTCTCAGCGGGCCGGAGCTATGGCTACACCTTC
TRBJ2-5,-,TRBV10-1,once,CASSESGVGTQYF,TGCGCCAGCAGTGAGTCGGGCGTGGGGACCCAGTACTTC
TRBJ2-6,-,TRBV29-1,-,CSAVTSDSRFSGANVLTF,TGCAGCGCCGTGACCTCGGACAGCCGATTCTCTGGGGCCAACGTCCTGACTTTC
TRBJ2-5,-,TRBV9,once,CASSVVGGQETQYF,TGTGCCAGCAGCGTAGTAGGTGGTCAAGAGACCCAGTACTTC
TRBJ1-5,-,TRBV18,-,CASSPTGDQPQHF,TGTGCCAGCTCACCCACAGGTGATCAGCCCCAGCATTTT
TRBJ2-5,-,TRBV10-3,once,CAISRPQETQYF,TGTGCCATCAGCCGTCCTCAGGAGACCCAGTACTTC
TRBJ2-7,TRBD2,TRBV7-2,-,CASSLSPWGSGGHEQYF,TGTGCCAGCAGCTTAAGCCCCTGGGGTAGCGGGGGACACGAGCAGTACTTC
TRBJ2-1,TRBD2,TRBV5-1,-,CASSPSQGTSGRNEQFF,TGCGCCAGCAGCCCATCCCAGGGGACTAGCGGCCGAAATGAGCAGTTCTTC
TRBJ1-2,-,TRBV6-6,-,CASRPGTEEHSYGYTF,TGTGCCAGCAGACCCGGGACGGAGGAACATAGCTATGGCTACACCTTC
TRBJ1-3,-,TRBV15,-,CATSRVQGNTIYF,TGTGCCACCAGCAGAGTTCAGGGAAACACCATATATTTT
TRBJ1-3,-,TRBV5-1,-,CASSRDGGSGNTIYF,TGCGCCAGCAGCCGGGACGGTGGGAGTGGAAACACCATATATTTT
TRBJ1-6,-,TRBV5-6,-,CASSLQSSYNSPLHF,TGTGCCAGCAGCCTCCAGAGCTCCTATAATTCACCCCTCCACTTT
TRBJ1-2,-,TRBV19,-,CATTPEGTASNYGYTF,TGTGCCACCACCCCCGAAGGGACCGCCTCTAACTATGGCTACACCTTC
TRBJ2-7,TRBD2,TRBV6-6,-,CASRPPGGSGYEQYF,TGTGCCAGCAGGCCCCCCGGCGGGAGCGGTTATGAGCAGTACTTC
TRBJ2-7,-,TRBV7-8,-,CASSPGVEQYF,TGTGCCAGCAGTCCTGGGGTGGAGCAGTACTTC
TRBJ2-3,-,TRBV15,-,CATSRDGGSDTQYF,TGTGCCACCAGCAGAGATGGGGGGTCAGATACGCAGTATTTT
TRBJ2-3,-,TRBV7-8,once,CASSLPGTQEEYF,TGTGCCAGCAGCTTACCCGGGACACAAGAGGAGTATTTT
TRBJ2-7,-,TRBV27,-,CASSSYAAMGEQYF,TGTGCCAGCAGTTCCTACGCGGCCATGGGCGAGCAGTACTTC
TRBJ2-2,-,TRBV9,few,CASSVSTGELFF,TGTGCCAGCAGCGTGAGCACCGGGGAGCTGTTTTTT
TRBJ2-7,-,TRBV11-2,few,CASRGGSYSYHEQYF,TGTGCCAGCAGAGGGGGATCTTACTCATACCACGAGCAGTACTTC
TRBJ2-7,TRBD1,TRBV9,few,CASSVGEGGSAYEQYF,TGTGCCAGCAGCGTAGGGGAAGGGGGCAGCGCCTACGAGCAGTACTTC
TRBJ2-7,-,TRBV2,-,CASSEAPGFYEQYF,TGTGCCAGCAGTGAGGCCCCAGGGTTTTACGAGCAGTACTTC
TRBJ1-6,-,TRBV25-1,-,CASSESLGYSPLHF,TGTGCCAGCAGTGAATCTTTGGGGTACTCACCCCTCCACTTT
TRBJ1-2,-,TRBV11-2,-,CASSSEASYGYTF,TGTGCCAGCAGCTCGGAGGCCAGCTATGGCTACACCTTC
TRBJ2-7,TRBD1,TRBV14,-,CASSPTGTSYEQYF,TGTGCCAGCAGCCCGACAGGGACCTCCTACGAGCAGTACTTC
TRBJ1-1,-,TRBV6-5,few,CASRSTRAGATEAFF,TGTGCCAGCCGGTCTACTCGGGCGGGGGCAACTGAAGCTTTCTTT
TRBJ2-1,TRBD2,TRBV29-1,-,CSAVPASGRRAYNEQFF,TGCAGCGCTGTTCCCGCTAGCGGGAGGCGAGCCTACAATGAGCAGTTCTTC
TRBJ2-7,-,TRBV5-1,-,CASSLRQENSYEQYF,TGCGCCAGCAGCTTGAGACAGGAAAACTCCTACGAGCAGTACTTC
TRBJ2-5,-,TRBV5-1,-,CASKGDNQETQYF,TGCGCCAGCAAAGGGGACAACCAAGAGACCCAGTACTTC
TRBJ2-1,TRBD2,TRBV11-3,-,CASSLGSLSGGPLNEQFF,TGTGCCAGCAGCTTAGGGAGTCTTAGCGGGGGACCTTTGAATGAGCAGTTCTTC